The sequence of this T cell receptor beta chain was determined in a study of T cell changes during pregnancy in multiple sclerosis. V trimming: 2 bases; J trimming: 5 bases; junction bases outside the gene matches: 10. Germline lookup yields CDR1 MNHEY and CDR2 SVGAGI. The CDR3 has 16 residues. Using immunoSEQ multiplex PCR, the repertoire was profiled, and TCRdb retains in-frame clones only, with some absent. The sample includes 25,000 to 35,000 clones, approximately 90% of them seen just once. The V and J genes are TRBV6-5 and TRBJ1-2; TRBD1 aligns across 8 bases. This TCR was recovered from a female donor in good health, enrolled as a control in a pregnancy study. The specimen comprised CD4+ T cells from peripheral blood mononuclear cells, sampled in the first trimester of pregnancy. CDR3 residues: CASSYTLGDRTYGYTF. CDR3 nucleotide sequence: TGTGCCAGCAGTTACACATTAGGGGACAGGACTTATGGCTACACCTTC.